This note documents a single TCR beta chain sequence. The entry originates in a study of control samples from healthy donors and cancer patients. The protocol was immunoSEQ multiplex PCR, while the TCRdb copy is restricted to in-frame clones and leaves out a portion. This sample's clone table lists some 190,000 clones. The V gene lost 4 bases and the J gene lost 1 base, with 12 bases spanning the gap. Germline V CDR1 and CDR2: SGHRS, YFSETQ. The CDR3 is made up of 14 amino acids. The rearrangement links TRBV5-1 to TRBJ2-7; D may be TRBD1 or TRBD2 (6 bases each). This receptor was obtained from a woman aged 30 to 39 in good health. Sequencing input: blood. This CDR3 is CASSRGQESYEQYF. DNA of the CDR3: TGCGCCAGCAGCCGGGGGCAGGAGTCCTACGAGCAGTACTTC.